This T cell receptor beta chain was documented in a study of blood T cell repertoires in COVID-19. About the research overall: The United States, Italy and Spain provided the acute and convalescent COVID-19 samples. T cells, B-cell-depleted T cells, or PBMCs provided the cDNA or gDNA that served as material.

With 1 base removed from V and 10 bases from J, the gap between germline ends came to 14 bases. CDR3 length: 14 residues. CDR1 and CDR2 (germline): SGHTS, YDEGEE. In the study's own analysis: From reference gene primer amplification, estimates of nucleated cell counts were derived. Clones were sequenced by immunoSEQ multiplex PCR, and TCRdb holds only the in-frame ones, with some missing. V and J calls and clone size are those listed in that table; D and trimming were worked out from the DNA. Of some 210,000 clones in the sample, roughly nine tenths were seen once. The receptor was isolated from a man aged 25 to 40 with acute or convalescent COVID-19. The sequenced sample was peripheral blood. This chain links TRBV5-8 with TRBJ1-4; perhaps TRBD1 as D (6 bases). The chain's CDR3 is CASSLLQGSGKLFF. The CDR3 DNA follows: TGTGCCAGCAGCTTGCTACAGGGCTCAGGAAAACTGTTTTTT.